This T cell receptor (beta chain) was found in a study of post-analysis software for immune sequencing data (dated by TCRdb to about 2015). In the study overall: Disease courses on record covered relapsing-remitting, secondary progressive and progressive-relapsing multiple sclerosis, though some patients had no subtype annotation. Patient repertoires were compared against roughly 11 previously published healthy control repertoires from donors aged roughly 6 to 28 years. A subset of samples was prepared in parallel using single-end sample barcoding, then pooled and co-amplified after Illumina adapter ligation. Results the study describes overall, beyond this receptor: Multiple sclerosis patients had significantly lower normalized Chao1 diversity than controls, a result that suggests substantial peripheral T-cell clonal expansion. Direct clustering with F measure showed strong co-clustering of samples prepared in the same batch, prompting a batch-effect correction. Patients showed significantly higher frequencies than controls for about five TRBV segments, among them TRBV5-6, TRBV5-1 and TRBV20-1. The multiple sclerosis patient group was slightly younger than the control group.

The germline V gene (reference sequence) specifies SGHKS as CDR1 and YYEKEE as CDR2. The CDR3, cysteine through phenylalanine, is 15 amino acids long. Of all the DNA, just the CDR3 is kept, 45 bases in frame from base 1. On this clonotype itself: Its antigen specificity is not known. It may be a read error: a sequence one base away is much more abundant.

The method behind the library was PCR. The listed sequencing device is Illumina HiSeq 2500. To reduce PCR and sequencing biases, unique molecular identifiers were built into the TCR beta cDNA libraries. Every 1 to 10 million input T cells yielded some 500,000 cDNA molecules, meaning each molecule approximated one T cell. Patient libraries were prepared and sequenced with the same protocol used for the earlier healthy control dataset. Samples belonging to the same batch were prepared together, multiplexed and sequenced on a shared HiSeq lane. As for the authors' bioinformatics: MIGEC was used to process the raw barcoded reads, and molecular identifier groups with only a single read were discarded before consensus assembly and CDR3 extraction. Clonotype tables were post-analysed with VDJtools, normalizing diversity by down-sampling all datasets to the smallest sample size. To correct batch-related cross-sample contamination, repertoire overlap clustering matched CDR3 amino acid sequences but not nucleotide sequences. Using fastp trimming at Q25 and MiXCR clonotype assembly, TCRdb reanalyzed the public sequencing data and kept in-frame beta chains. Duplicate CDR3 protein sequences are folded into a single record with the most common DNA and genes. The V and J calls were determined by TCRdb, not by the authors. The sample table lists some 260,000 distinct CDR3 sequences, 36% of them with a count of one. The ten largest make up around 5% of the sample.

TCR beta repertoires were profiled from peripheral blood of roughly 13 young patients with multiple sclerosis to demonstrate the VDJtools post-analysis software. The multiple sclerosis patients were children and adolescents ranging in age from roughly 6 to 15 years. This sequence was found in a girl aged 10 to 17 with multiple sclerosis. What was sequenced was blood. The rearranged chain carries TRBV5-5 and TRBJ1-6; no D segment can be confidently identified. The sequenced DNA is TGTGCCAGCAGCTTGCTAGTTCCCGAGGGTTCACCCCCCCACTTT. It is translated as CASSLLVPEGSPPHF.